This T cell receptor beta chain was found in a study of patients and donors after allogeneic stem cell transplantation. In this sample, this clonotype turned up a few times. TCRdb fed the RT-PCR reads into MiXCR, producing one record per CDR3 protein. The sample contains about a million distinct CDR3 sequences, roughly 18% of which appear only once. Trimming pared 0 bases from V and 4 bases from J, leaving 6 bases between. Germline V gene data show CDR1 as DFQATT and CDR2 as SNEGSKA (reference sequence). This CDR3 has 12 residues. What was sequenced was blood, either unsorted or a sorted T cell fraction (not recorded which). This TCR was recovered from a human donor who was either an allogeneic HSCT recipient or a stem cell or donor lymphocyte infusion donor (not recorded which). It is not recorded whose cells these are; they may come from a transplant donor. The chain couples TRBV20-1 to TRBJ1-2; no reliable D call. The CDR3 spells CSAREEAYGYTF. CDR3 in DNA: TGCAGTGCTAGAGAAGAAGCCTATGGCTACACCTTC.